The clone carrying this T cell receptor (beta chain) was observed a few times. Its antigen is currently unknown. V lost 4 bases, J lost 3 bases, and 15 bases lay in between. This CDR3 spans 16 amino acids. Germline lookup yields CDR1 MNHEY and CDR2 SVGAGI. These data originate in a study of response to subunit inactivated influenza vaccine. Study outcomes and limitations: Each seasonal influenza vaccination recruits few new T cells, the authors suggested.

TCRdb used MiXCR to reprocess the RT-PCR reads, holding one entry per CDR3 protein. The profile shows more than 600,000 distinct CDR3 sequences, approximately 17% of them singletons. Sequences were derived from PBMCs from blood, sampled 4 to 6 days after vaccination. The chain combines TRBV6-5 with TRBJ2-2; TRBD2 might be the D (6 bases). The TCR sequence derives from a man aged 50 to 59 who received an inactivated influenza vaccine. The CDR3 is CASSSVYGDYTGELFF. DNA of the CDR3: TGTGCCAGCAGTTCCGTTTACGGGGACTACACCGGGGAGCTGTTTTTT.